This TCR beta chain was profiled in a study of blood T cell repertoires in COVID-19. This clone was seen only a few times. Profiled with immunoSEQ multiplex PCR; TCRdb holds only in-frame clones, not every one. The data show 70,000 to 90,000 clones, roughly 79% seen once. Germline CDR1 is SGHRS and CDR2 is YFSETQ. CDR3 length equals 17 residues. With 3 bases clipped from V and 4 bases from J, the junction kept 14 bases outside the gene matches. The source is a human donor in a cohort sampled during active COVID-19. The chain combines TRBV5-1 with TRBJ1-2, with TRBD1 identical over 8 bases. Sequenced input: peripheral blood. The CDR3 nucleotides are TGCGCCAGCAGCTCGGTAGGGGCAGGGGGCTTATCCTATGGCTACACCTTC. Encoded protein: CASSSVGAGGLSYGYTF.